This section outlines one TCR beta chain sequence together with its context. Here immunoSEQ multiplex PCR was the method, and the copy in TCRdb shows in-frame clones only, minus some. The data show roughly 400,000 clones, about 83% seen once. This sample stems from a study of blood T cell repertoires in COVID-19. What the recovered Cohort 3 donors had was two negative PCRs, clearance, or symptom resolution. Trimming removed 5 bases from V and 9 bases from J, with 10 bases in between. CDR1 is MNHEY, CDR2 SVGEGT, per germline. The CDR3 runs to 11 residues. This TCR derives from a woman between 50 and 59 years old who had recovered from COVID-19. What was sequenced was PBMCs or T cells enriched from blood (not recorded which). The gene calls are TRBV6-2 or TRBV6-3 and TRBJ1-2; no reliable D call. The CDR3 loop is CASSPASSYTF. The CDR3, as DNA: TGTGCCAGCAGTCCAGCGTCTAGCTACACCTTC.